This T cell receptor (beta chain) was documented in a study of blood T cell repertoires in COVID-19. Background on the study: There were acute and convalescent COVID-19 samples, and they came from the United States, Italy and Spain. T cells, B-cell-depleted T cells, or PBMCs supplied cDNA or gDNA.

Original methodology: Reference gene primer amplification yielded estimated nucleated cell counts. TCRdb keeps only in-frame clones here, not all; method: immunoSEQ multiplex PCR. V and J calls plus clone size are reproduced from that table; the DNA served to infer D and trimming. The data contain roughly 27,000 clones, approximately 80% of them singletons. This receptor was taken from a woman aged 70-85 years with acute or convalescent COVID-19. Sequencing input: peripheral blood.

The CDR3 loop reads CASSLELADYTDTQYF. DNA of the CDR3: TGTGCCAGCAGCTTGGAGCTAGCGGACTACACAGATACGCAGTATTTT. The chain uses TRBV5-6 and TRBJ2-3; 7 bases align to TRBD2. Germline V gives CDR1 SGHDT, CDR2 YYEEEE. CDR3 size: 16 residues. V was pared by 0 bases and J by 2 bases, with 6 bases of the junction left unmatched.